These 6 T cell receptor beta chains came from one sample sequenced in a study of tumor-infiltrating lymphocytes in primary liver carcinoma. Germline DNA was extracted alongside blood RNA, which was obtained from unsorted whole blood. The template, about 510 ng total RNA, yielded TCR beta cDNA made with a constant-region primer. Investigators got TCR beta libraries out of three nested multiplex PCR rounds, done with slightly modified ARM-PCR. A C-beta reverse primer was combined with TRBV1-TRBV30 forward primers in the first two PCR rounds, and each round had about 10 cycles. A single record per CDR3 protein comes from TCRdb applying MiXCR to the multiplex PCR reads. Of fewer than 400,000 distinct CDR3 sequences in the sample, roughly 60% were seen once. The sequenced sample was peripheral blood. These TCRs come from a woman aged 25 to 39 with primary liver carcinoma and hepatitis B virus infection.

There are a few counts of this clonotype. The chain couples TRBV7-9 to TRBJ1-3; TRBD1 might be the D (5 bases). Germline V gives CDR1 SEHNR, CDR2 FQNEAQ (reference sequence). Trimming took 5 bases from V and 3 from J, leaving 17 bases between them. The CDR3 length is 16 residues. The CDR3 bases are TGTGCCAGCAGCAGCGGAGATAGGGGTCTTGGAAACACCATATATTTT. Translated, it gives CASSSGDRGLGNTIYF.

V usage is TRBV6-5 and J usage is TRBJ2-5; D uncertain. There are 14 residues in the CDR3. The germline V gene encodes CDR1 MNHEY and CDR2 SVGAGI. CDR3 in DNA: TGTGACGGCAGTTACGACGATCTGGGGGAGACCCAGTACTTC. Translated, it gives CDGSYDDLGETQYF.

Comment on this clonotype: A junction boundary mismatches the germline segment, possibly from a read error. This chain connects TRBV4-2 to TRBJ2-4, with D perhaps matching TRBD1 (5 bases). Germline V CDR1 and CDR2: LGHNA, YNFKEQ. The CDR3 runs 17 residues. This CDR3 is CASSQDIGAQPKNIQNF. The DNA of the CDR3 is TGTGCCAGTAGCCAAGATATAGGGGCTCAGCCCAAAAACATTCAGAACTTC.

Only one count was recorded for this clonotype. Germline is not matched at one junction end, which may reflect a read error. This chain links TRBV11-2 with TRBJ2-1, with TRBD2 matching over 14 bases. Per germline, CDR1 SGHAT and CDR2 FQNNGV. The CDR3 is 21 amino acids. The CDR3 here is CANSSTRVGLAGEDTKNEQFF. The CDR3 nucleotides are TGTGCCAACAGCTCTACCCGGGTGGGACTAGCGGGAGAGGACACGAAGAATGAGCAATTCTTC. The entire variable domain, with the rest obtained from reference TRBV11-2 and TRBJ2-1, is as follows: EAGVAQSPRYKIIEKRQSVAFWCNPISGHATLYWYQQILGQGPKLLIQFQNNGVVDDSQLPKDRFSAERLKGVDSTLKIQPAKLEDSAVYLCANSSTRVGLAGEDTKNEQFFGPGTRLTVL.

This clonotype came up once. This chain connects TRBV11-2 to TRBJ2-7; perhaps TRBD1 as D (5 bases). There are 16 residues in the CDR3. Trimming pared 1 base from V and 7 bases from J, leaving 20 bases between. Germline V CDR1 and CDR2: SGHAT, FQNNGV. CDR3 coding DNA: TGTGCCAGCAGCTTAGCTGTCAGGGATGGGAAGGAGGAGCAGTACTTC. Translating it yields CASSLAVRDGKEEQYF.

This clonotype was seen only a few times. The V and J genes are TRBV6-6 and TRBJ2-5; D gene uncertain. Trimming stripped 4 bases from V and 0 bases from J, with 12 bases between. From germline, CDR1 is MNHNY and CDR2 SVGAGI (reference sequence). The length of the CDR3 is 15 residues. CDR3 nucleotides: TGTGCCAGCAGTTCCCAAATGGGGTACCAAGAGACCCAGTACTTC. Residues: CASSSQMGYQETQYF.